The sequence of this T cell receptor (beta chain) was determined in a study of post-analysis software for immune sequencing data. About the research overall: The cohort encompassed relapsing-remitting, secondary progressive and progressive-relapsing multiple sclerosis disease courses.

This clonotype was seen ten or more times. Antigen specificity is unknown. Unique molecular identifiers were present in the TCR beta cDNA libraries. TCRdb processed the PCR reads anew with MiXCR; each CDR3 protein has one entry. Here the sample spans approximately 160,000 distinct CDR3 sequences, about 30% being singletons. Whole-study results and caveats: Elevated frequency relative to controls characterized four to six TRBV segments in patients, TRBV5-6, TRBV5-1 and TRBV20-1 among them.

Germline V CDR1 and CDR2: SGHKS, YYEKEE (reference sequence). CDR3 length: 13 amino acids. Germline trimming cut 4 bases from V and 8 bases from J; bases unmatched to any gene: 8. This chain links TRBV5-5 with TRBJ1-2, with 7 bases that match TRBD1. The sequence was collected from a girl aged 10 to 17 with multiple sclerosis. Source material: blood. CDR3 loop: CASSVGQTRGYTF. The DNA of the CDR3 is TGTGCCAGCAGCGTGGGACAGACCAGGGGCTACACCTTC.